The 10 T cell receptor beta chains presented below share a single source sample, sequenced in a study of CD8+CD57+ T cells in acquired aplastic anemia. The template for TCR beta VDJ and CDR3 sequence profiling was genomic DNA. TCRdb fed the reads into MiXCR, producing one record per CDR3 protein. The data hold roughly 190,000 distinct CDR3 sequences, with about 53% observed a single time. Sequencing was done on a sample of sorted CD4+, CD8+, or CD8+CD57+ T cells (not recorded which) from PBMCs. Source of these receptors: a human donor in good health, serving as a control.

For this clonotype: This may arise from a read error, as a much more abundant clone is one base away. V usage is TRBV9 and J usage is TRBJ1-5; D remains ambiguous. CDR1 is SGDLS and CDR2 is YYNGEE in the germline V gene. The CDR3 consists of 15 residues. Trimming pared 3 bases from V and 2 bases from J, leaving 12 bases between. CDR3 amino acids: CASSARGTGNQPQHF. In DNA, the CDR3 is TGTGCCAGCAGCGCACGGGGTACGGGCAATCAGCCCCAGCATTTT.

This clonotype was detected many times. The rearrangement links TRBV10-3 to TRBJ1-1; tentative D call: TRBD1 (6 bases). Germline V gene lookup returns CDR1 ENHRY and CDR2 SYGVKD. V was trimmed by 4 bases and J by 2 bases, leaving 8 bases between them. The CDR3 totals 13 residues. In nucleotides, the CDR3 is TGTGCCATCAGTGCAGGGGAAAACACTGAAGCTTTCTTT. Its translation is CAISAGENTEAFF.

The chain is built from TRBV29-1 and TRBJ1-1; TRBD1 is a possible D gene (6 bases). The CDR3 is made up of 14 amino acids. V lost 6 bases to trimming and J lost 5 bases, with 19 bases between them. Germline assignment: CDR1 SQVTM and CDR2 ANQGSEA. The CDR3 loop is CSVGAYREGTEAFF. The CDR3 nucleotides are TGCAGCGTGGGGGCTTACAGGGAGGGGACTGAAGCTTTCTTT.

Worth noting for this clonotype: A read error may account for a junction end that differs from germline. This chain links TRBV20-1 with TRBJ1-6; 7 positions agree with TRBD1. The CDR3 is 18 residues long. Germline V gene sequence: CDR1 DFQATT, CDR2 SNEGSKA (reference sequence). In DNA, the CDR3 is TGCGGTGCTAGAGATTTAAGGACAGGAAGGATCCTTGGGGCACCCCTCCACTTT. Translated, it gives CGARDLRTGRILGAPLHF.

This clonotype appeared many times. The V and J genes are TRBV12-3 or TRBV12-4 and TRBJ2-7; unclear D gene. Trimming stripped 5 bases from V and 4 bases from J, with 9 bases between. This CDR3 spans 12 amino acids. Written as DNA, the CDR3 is TGTGCCAGCAGTCCTCGGGTGTACGAGCAGTACTTC. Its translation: CASSPRVYEQYF.

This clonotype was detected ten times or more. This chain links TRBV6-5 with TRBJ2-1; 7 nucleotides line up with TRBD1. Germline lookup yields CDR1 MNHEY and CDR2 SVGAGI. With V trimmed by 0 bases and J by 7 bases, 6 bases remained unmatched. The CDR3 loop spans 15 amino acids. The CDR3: CASSYSRQGGNEQFF. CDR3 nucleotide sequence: TGTGCCAGCAGTTACTCGCGACAGGGCGGGAATGAGCAGTTCTTC.

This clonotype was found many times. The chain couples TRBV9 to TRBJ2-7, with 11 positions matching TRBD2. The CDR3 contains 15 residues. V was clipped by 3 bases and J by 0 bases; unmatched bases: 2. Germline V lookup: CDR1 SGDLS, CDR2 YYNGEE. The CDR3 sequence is CASSALAGDSYEQYF. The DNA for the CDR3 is TGTGCCAGCAGCGCACTAGCGGGGGACTCCTACGAGCAGTACTTC.

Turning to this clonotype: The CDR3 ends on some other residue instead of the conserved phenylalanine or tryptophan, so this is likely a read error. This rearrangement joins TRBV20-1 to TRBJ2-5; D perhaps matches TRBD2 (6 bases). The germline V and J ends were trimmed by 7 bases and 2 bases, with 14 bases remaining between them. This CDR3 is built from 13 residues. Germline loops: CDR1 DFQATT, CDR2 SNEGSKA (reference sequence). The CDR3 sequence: CSGVRGGQETQYS. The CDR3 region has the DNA TGCAGTGGGGTGCGGGGCGGGCAAGAGACCCAGTACTCC.

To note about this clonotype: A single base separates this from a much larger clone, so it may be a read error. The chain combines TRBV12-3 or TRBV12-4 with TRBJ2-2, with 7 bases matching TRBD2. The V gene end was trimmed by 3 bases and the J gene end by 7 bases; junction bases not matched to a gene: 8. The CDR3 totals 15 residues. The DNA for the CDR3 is TGTGCCAGCAGTTTCCGGGTGGGGGGGATCGGGGAGCTGTTTTTT. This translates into CASSFRVGGIGELFF.

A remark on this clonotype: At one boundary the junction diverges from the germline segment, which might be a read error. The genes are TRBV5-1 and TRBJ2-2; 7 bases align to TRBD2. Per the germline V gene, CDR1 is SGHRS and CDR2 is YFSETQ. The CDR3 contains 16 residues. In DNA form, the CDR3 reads TGTGCCAGCATACCCCTATCGGGAGGAAAGACCGGGGAGCTGTTTTTT. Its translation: CASIPLSGGKTGELFF.